This is a list of T cell receptor beta chains from one sample in a study of blood T cell repertoires in COVID-19. Only in-frame clones appear in the TCRdb table, and some are missing; sequencing was by immunoSEQ multiplex PCR. Of over 100,000 clones listed, roughly 89% are singletons. Sequencing input: peripheral blood. The receptors here all came from a man aged 40-50 years with acute or convalescent COVID-19. CDR3s include the opening cysteine and the closing phenylalanine or tryptophan. Fields, in order: D gene, clone size, J gene, V gene, CDR3 protein, CDR3 DNA. D genes are given only for firm matches. Where a row states a size, it is once, few, many or the class of an expanded clone; other rows omit it.

D gene: .; clone size: .; J gene: TRBJ2-7; V gene: TRBV30; CDR3 protein: CAWSPGNYNEQYF; CDR3 DNA: TGTGCCTGGAGTCCAGGGAATTATAACGAGCAGTACTTC
D gene: .; clone size: few; J gene: TRBJ2-7; V gene: TRBV13; CDR3 protein: CASSLAGGQYF; CDR3 DNA: TGTGCCAGCAGCTTAGCTGGAGGGCAGTACTTC
D gene: TRBD2; clone size: .; J gene: TRBJ2-1; V gene: TRBV11-3; CDR3 protein: CASSSRLAGDNEQFF; CDR3 DNA: TGTGCCAGCAGCTCCAGACTAGCGGGAGACAATGAGCAGTTCTTC
D gene: .; clone size: .; J gene: TRBJ1-5; V gene: TRBV3-1/TRBV3-2; CDR3 protein: CASSQEGGSNQPQHF; CDR3 DNA: TGTGCCAGCAGCCAAGAGGGGGGGAGCAATCAGCCCCAGCATTTT
D gene: .; clone size: .; J gene: TRBJ1-1; V gene: TRBV7-2; CDR3 protein: CASRQGLNTEAFF; CDR3 DNA: TGTGCCAGCAGACAGGGTTTGAACACTGAAGCTTTCTTT
D gene: TRBD1; clone size: .; J gene: TRBJ2-1; V gene: TRBV5-1; CDR3 protein: CASSYAGGQGSYNEQFF; CDR3 DNA: TGCGCCAGCAGTTACGCAGGCGGACAGGGTTCCTACAATGAGCAGTTCTTC
D gene: .; clone size: .; J gene: TRBJ1-2; V gene: TRBV5-8; CDR3 protein: CASSLRGYGYGYTF; CDR3 DNA: TGTGCCAGCAGCTTAAGGGGTTATGGCTATGGCTACACCTTC
D gene: TRBD1; clone size: once; J gene: TRBJ1-4; V gene: TRBV30; CDR3 protein: CAWSARQGATNEKLFF; CDR3 DNA: TGTGCCTGGAGTGCCCGACAGGGGGCAACTAATGAAAAACTGTTTTTT
D gene: .; clone size: .; J gene: TRBJ1-1; V gene: TRBV3-1/TRBV3-2; CDR3 protein: CASSQGGGNTEAFF; CDR3 DNA: TGTGCCAGCAGCCAAGGAGGGGGGAACACTGAAGCTTTCTTT
D gene: .; clone size: .; J gene: TRBJ1-1; V gene: TRBV6-2/TRBV6-3; CDR3 protein: CASSPLDFGAEAFF; CDR3 DNA: TGTGCCAGCAGCCCTCTGGACTTCGGCGCTGAAGCTTTCTTT
D gene: TRBD1; clone size: .; J gene: TRBJ1-2; V gene: TRBV27; CDR3 protein: CASSRDRGYGYGYTF; CDR3 DNA: TGTGCCAGCAGTCGGGACAGGGGGTATGGCTATGGCTACACCTTC
D gene: TRBD2; clone size: .; J gene: TRBJ2-7; V gene: TRBV7-8; CDR3 protein: CASSLGAGPSYEQYF; CDR3 DNA: TGTGCCAGCAGCTTAGGAGCGGGACCTTCCTACGAGCAGTACTTC
D gene: .; clone size: few; J gene: TRBJ1-5; V gene: TRBV5-1; CDR3 protein: CASSLGDNSNQPQHF; CDR3 DNA: TGCGCCAGCAGCTTGGGAGATAATAGCAATCAGCCCCAGCATTTT
D gene: TRBD2; clone size: .; J gene: TRBJ2-1; V gene: TRBV29-1; CDR3 protein: CSTGRASYNEQFF; CDR3 DNA: TGCAGCACCGGGAGGGCGTCTTACAATGAGCAGTTCTTC
D gene: TRBD1; clone size: .; J gene: TRBJ1-5; V gene: TRBV7-8; CDR3 protein: CASSVLQGARQPQHF; CDR3 DNA: TGTGCCAGCAGCGTTCTACAGGGGGCTCGGCAGCCCCAGCATTTT
D gene: TRBD1; clone size: once; J gene: TRBJ1-4; V gene: TRBV19; CDR3 protein: CASSIGDRGGEKLFF; CDR3 DNA: TGTGCCAGTAGTATAGGGGACAGGGGCGGAGAAAAACTGTTTTTT
D gene: TRBD2; clone size: .; J gene: TRBJ2-2; V gene: TRBV7-3; CDR3 protein: CASSSNPRLAGVTGELFF; CDR3 DNA: TGTGCCAGCAGCTCCAACCCTCGACTAGCGGGGGTCACCGGGGAGCTGTTTTTT
D gene: .; clone size: .; J gene: TRBJ1-3; V gene: TRBV6-1; CDR3 protein: CASSELSGAGNTIYF; CDR3 DNA: TGTGCCAGCAGTGAATTGTCGGGGGCTGGAAACACCATATATTTT
D gene: .; clone size: .; J gene: TRBJ1-6; V gene: TRBV7-2; CDR3 protein: CASTLSRDNSYNSPLHF; CDR3 DNA: TGTGCCAGCACCTTGTCACGGGACAACTCCTATAATTCACCCCTCCACTTT
D gene: TRBD2; clone size: .; J gene: TRBJ2-5; V gene: TRBV3-1/TRBV3-2; CDR3 protein: CASCPAGGGETQYF; CDR3 DNA: TGTGCCAGTTGCCCGGCTGGGGGAGGGGAGACCCAGTACTTC
D gene: TRBD1; clone size: .; J gene: TRBJ1-3; V gene: TRBV13; CDR3 protein: CASSLTQGANFGNTIYF; CDR3 DNA: TGTGCCAGCAGCTTGACACAGGGGGCTAATTTTGGAAACACCATATATTTT
D gene: TRBD1; clone size: .; J gene: TRBJ1-1; V gene: TRBV5-4; CDR3 protein: CASSFDRGRMNTEAFF; CDR3 DNA: TGTGCCAGCAGCTTTGACAGGGGGCGAATGAACACTGAAGCTTTCTTT
D gene: .; clone size: .; J gene: TRBJ1-3; V gene: TRBV29-1; CDR3 protein: CSVEAFSGNTIYF; CDR3 DNA: TGCAGCGTTGAAGCATTCTCTGGAAACACCATATATTTT
D gene: TRBD1; clone size: .; J gene: TRBJ2-7; V gene: TRBV30; CDR3 protein: CAWTADRGSEQYF; CDR3 DNA: TGTGCCTGGACTGCGGACAGGGGTTCCGAGCAGTACTTC
D gene: .; clone size: .; J gene: TRBJ2-1; V gene: TRBV5-4; CDR3 protein: CASSLGAGASNEQFF; CDR3 DNA: TGTGCCAGCAGCTTGGGGGCAGGGGCCTCCAATGAGCAGTTCTTC
D gene: TRBD1; clone size: .; J gene: TRBJ1-4; V gene: TRBV29-1; CDR3 protein: CSVGAGTDNEKLFF; CDR3 DNA: TGCAGCGTTGGAGCCGGGACAGATAATGAAAAACTGTTTTTT
D gene: .; clone size: .; J gene: TRBJ2-7; V gene: TRBV15; CDR3 protein: CATSREKGHMPYEQYF; CDR3 DNA: TGTGCCACCAGCAGAGAAAAAGGACACATGCCCTACGAGCAGTACTTC
D gene: .; clone size: .; J gene: TRBJ1-6; V gene: TRBV10-3; CDR3 protein: CAIGGRMNSPLHF; CDR3 DNA: TGTGCCATCGGAGGCAGGATGAATTCACCCCTCCACTTT